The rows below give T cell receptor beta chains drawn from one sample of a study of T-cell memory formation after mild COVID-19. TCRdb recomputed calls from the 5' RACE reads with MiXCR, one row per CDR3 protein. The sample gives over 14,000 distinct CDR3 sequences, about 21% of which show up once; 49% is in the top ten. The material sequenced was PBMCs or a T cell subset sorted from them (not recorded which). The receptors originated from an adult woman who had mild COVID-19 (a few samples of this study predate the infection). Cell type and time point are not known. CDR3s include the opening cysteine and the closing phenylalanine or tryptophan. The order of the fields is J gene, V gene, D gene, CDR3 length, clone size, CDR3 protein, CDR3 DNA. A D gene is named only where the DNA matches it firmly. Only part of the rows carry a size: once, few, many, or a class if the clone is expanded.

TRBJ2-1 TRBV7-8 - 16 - CASSLSGGDWGNEQFF TGTGCCAGCAGCTTATCGGGCGGGGATTGGGGCAATGAGCAGTTCTTC
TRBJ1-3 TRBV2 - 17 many CASSHETALLGGNTIYF TGTGCCAGCAGTCATGAGACAGCCTTGTTGGGTGGAAACACCATATATTTT
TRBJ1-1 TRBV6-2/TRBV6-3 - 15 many CASSKKRQPPIEAFF TGTGCCAGCAGTAAGAAGCGGCAGCCACCGATTGAAGCTTTCTTT
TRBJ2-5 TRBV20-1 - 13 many CSASYRDQETQYF TGCAGTGCTAGTTACAGGGACCAAGAGACCCAGTACTTC
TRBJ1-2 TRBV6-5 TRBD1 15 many CASSPGTGVDYGYTF TGTGCCAGCAGCCCCGGGACAGGGGTGGACTATGGCTACACCTTC
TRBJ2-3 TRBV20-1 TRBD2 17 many CSASLASGRANPDTQYF TGCAGTGCTAGTTTGGCCAGCGGGAGGGCCAATCCAGATACGCAGTATTTT
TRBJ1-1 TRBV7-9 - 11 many CASSLTREAFF TGTGCCAGCAGCTTAACCCGTGAAGCTTTCTTT
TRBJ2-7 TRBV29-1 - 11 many CSVERGTGEYF TGCAGCGTTGAAAGGGGAACAGGAGAGTACTTC
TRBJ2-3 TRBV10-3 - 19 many CAISEPTVRTTPNTDTQYF TGTGCCATCAGTGAGCCGACGGTGAGGACAACACCCAACACAGATACGCAGTATTTT
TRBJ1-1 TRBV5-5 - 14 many CASSLERGDTEAFF TGTGCCAGCAGCTTAGAGAGGGGGGACACTGAAGCTTTCTTT
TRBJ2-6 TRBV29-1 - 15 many CSVGTAQTGANVLTF TGCAGCGTCGGGACTGCACAAACTGGGGCCAACGTCCTGACTTTC
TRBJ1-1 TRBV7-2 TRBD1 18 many CASSLEVGNTGAEAEAFF TGTGCCAGCAGCTTAGAGGTAGGGAATACAGGGGCTGAGGCTGAAGCTTTCTTT
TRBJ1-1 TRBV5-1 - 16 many CASSLGRVGGNTEAFF TGCGCCAGCAGCTTGGGACGGGTTGGAGGGAACACTGAAGCTTTCTTT
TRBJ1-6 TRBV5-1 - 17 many CASSLESQSSYNSPLHF TGCGCCAGCAGCTTGGAGTCACAGAGCTCCTATAATTCACCCCTCCACTTT
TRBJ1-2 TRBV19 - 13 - CASSIDRNYGYTF TGTGCCAGTAGTATCGACAGGAACTATGGCTACACCTTC
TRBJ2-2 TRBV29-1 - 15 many CSVAGTVANTGELFF TGCAGCGTAGCAGGCACAGTCGCGAACACCGGGGAGCTGTTTTTT
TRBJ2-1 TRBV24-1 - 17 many CATSDPRGPSPYNEQFF TGTGCCACCAGTGATCCCAGGGGACCCTCTCCCTACAATGAGCAGTTCTTC
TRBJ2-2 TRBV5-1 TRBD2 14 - CASSGTSGAGELFF TGCGCCAGCAGCGGGACTAGCGGGGCCGGGGAGCTGTTTTTT
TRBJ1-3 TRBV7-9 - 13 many CAGGQDYLNTIYF TGTGCCGGGGGGCAGGACTATCTAAACACCATATATTTT
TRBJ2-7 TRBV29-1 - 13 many CSVEVDTSYEQYF TGCAGCGTTGAAGTTGACACATCCTACGAGCAGTACTTC
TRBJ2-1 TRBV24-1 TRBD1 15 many CATSPRDRDYNEQFF TGTGCCACCAGCCCCCGGGACAGGGACTACAATGAGCAGTTCTTC
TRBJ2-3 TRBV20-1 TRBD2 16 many CSARGHTSGGSDTQYF TGCAGTGCTAGAGGTCACACTAGCGGGGGGTCAGATACGCAGTATTTT
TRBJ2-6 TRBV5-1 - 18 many CASSRSALGMSGANVLTF TGCGCCAGCAGTCGTTCTGCTCTGGGGATGAGTGGGGCCAACGTCCTGACTTTC